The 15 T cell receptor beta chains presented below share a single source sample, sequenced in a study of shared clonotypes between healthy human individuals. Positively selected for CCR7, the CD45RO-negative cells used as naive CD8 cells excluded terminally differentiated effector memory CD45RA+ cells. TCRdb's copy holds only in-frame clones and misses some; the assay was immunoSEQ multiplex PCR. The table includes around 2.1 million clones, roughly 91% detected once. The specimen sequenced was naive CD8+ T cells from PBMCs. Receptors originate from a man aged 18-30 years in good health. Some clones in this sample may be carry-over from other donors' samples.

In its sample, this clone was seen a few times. The CDR3 loop reads CASSQGSWREQDTQYF. The CDR3, as DNA: TGCGCCAGCAGCCAAGGTTCTTGGCGGGAGCAAGATACGCAGTATTTT. The chain carries TRBV4-3 and TRBJ2-3; TRBD2 matches 7 bases. CDR1 and CDR2 (germline): LGHNA, YSLEER. This CDR3 contains 16 residues. The ends lost 1 base at V and 5 bases at J; junction bases unmatched: 9.

CDR3 sequence reads: CASSLAWANTEAFF. The CDR3 nucleotides read TGTGCCAGCAGCTTGGCCTGGGCCAACACTGAAGCTTTCTTT. V and J are TRBV5-6 and TRBJ1-1; no clear D. Trimming pared 0 bases from V and 2 bases from J, leaving 8 bases between. The CDR3 consists of 14 residues. Per germline, CDR1 SGHDT and CDR2 YYEEEE.

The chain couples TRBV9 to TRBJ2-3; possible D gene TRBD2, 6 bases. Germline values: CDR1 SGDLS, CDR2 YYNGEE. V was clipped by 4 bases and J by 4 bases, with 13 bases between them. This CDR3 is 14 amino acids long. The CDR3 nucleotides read TGTGCCAGCAGCACTCGGGACTCCCCAGATACGCAGTATTTT. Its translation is CASSTRDSPDTQYF. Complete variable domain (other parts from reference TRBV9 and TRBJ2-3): DSGVTQTPKHLITATGQRVTLRCSPRSGDLSVYWYQQSLDQGLQFLIQYYNGEERAKGNILERFSAQQFPDLHSELNLSSLELGDSALYFCASSTRDSPDTQYFGPGTRLTVL.

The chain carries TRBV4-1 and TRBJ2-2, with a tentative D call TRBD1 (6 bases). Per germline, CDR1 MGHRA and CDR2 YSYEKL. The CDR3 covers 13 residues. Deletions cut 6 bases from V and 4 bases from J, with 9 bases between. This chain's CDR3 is CASSRGGTGELFF. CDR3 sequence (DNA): TGCGCCAGCAGTCGAGGGGGCACCGGGGAGCTGTTTTTT.

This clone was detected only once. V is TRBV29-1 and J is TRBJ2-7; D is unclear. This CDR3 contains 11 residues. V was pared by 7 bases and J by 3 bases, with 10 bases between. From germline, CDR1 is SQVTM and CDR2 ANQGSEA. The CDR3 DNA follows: TGCAGCGGCACCTTAGGCTACGAGCAGTACTTC. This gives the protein CSGTLGYEQYF.

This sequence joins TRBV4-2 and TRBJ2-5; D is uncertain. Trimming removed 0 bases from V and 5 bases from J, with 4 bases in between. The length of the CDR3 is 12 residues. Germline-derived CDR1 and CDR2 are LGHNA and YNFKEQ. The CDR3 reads CASSQDWETQYF. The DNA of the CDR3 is TGTGCCAGCAGCCAAGATTGGGAGACCCAGTACTTC.

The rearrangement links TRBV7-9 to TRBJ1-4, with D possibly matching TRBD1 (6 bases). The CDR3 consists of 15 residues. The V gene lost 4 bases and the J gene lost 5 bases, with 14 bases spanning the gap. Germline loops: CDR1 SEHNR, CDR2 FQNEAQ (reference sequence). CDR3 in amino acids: CASSYRQESNEKLFF. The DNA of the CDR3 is TGTGCCAGCAGCTATCGACAGGAGAGCAATGAAAAACTGTTTTTT.

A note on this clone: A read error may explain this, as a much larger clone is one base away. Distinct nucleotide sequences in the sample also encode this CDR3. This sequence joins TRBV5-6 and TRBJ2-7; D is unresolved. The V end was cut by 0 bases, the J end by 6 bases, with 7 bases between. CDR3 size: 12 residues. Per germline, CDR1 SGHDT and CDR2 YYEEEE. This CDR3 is CASSLGGGEQYF. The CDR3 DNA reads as TGTGCCAGCAGCTTGGGGGGTGGCGAGCAGTACTTC. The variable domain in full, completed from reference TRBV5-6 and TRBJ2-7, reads DAGVTQSPTHLIKTRGQQVTLRCSPKSGHDTVSWYQQALGQGPQFIFQYYEEEERQRGNFPDRFSGHQFPNYSSELNVNALLLGDSALYLCASSLGGGEQYFGPGTRLTVT.

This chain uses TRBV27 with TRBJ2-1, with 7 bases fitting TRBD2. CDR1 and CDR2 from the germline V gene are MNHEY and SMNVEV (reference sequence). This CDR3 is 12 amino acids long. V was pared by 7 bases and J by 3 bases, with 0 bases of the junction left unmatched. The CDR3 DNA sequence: TGTGCCAGCACTAGCGGCTACAATGAGCAGTTCTTC. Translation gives CASTSGYNEQFF.

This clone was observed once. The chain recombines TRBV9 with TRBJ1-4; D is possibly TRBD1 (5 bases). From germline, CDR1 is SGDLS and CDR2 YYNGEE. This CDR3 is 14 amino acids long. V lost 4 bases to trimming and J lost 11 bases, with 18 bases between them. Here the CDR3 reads CASSPSGAGLKLFF. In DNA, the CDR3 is TGTGCCAGCAGCCCTTCCGGGGCGGGTTTGAAACTGTTTTTT.

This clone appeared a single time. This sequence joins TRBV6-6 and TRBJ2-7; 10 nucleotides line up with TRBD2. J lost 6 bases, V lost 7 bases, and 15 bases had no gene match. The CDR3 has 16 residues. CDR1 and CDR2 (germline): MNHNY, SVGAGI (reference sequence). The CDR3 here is CASIPPGASGSTEQYF. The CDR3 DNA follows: TGTGCCAGCATCCCCCCGGGCGCTAGCGGGAGTACCGAGCAGTACTTC.

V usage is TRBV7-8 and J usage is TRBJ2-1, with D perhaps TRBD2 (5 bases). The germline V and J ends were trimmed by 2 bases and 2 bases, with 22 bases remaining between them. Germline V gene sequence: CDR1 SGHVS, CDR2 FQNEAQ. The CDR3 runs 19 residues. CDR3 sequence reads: CASSLKGGLPGLTYNEQFF. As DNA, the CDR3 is TGTGCCAGCAGCTTAAAAGGAGGACTCCCCGGCCTTACCTACAATGAGCAGTTCTTC.

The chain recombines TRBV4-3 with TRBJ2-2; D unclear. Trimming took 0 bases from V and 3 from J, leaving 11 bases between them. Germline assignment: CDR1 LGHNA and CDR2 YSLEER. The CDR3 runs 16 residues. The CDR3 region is CASSQDILVYTGELFF. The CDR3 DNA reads TGCGCCAGCAGCCAAGATATCCTGGTATACACCGGGGAGCTGTTTTTT.

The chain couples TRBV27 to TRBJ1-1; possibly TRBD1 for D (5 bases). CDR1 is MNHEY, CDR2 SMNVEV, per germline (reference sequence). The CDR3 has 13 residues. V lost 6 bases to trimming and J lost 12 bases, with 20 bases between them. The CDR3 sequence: CASRTDRYGETFF. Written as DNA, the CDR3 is TGTGCCAGCAGGACAGACAGATATGGCGAAACTTTCTTT.

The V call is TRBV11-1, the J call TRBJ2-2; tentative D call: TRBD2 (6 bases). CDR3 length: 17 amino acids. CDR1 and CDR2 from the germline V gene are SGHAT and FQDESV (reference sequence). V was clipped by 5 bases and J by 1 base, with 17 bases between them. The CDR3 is CASSHRPGLQNTGELFF. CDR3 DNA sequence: TGTGCCAGCAGCCACCGTCCGGGACTCCAGAACACCGGGGAGCTGTTTTTT.